Listed here is a single TCR beta chain. Its antigen remains unidentified. With a much larger clone just one base away, this may be a read error. Other DNA variants within this sample encode the same CDR3. Deep level was the assay's run setting. The method was immunoSEQ multiplex PCR; TCRdb's version includes in-frame clones alone and lacks a portion of them. The top ten clones hold about 0.36% of a sample with a few million clones, 80% to 95% of them seen once. This sample stems from a study of shared clonotypes between healthy human individuals. Overall study: In total, the donors were two women and three men aged 18 to 49. A donor's plate count was three for CD4 naive and three for CD4 memory; CD8 naive had two and CD8 memory one. Notes on the study in general: The sharing of 4% to 5.5% of naive CD4 clonotypes was seen across a few donors.

With 1 base removed from V and 1 base from J, the gap between germline ends came to 4 bases. This CDR3 region has 13 residues. Germline CDR1 reads SGHAT; CDR2 reads FQDESV (reference sequence). V usage is TRBV11-1 and J usage is TRBJ1-1; no clear D. The clonotype originates from a man aged 18 to 30 in good health. Some clones in this sample may be carry-over from other donors' samples. Sequencing input: naive CD4+ T cells from PBMCs. Subset described: CD45RA+ positively selected. CDR3 in DNA: TGTGCCAGCAGCTTAGGGCGGAACACTGAAGCTTTCTTT. Protein product: CASSLGRNTEAFF.